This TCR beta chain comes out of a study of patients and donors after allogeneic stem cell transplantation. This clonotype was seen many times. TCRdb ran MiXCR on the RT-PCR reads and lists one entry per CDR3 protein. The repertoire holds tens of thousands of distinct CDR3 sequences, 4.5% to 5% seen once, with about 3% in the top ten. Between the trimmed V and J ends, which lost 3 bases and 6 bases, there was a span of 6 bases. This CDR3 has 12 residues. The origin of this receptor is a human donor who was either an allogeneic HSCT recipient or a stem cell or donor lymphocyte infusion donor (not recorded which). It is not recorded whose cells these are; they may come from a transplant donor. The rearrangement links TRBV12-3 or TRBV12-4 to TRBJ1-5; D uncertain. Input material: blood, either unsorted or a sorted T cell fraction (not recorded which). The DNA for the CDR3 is TGTGCCAGCAGTTTCGGGAGTCAGCCCCAGCATTTT. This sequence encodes CASSFGSQPQHF.